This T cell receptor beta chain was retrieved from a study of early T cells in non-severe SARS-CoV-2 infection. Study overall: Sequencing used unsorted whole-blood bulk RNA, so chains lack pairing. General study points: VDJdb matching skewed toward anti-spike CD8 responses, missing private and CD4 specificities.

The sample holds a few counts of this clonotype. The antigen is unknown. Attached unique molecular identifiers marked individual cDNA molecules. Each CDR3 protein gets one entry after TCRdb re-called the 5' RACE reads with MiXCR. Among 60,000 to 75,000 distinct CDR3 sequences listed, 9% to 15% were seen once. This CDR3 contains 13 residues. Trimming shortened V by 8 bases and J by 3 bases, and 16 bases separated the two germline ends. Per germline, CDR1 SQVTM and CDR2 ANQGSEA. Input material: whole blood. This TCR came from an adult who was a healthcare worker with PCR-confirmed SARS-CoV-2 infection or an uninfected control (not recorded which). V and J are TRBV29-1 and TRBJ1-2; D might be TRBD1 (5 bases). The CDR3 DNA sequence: TGCAGCATTCGAAGGGCGGGGCACTATGGCTACACCTTC. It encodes CSIRRAGHYGYTF.